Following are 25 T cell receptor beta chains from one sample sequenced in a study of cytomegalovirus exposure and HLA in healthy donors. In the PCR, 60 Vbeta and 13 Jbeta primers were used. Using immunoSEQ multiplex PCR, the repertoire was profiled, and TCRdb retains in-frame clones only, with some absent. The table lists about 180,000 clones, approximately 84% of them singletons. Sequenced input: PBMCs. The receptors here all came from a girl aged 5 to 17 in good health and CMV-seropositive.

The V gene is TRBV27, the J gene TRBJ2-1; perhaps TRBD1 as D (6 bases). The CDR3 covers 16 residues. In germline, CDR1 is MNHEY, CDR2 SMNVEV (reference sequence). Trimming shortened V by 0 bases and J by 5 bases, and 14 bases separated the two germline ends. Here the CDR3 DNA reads TGTGCCAGCAGTTTATCGGCCCAGGGGCCCCACAATGAGCAGTTCTTC. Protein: CASSLSAQGPHNEQFF.

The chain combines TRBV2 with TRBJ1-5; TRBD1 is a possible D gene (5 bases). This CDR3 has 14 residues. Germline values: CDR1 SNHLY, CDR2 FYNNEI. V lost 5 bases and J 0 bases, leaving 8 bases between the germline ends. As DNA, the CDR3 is TGTGCCAGCAGTCCCAGGGCTAGCAATCAGCCCCAGCATTTT. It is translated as CASSPRASNQPQHF.

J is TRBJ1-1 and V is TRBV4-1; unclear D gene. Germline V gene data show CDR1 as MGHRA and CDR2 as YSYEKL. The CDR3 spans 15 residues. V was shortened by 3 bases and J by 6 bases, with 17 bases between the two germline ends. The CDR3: CASSHVGRGEPEAFF. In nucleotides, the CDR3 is TGCGCCAGCAGCCACGTCGGTCGGGGTGAACCTGAAGCTTTCTTT.

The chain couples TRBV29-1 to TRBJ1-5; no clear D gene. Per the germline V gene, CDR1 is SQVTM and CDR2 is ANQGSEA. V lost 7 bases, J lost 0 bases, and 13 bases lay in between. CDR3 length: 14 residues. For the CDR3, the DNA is TGCAGCGCCGGGGAGTGGTATAGCAATCAGCCCCAGCATTTT. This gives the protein CSAGEWYSNQPQHF.

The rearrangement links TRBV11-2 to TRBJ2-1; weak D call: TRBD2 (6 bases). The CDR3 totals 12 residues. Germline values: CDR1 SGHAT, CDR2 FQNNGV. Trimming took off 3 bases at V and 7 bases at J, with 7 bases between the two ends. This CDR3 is CASSFRGNEQFF. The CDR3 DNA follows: TGTGCCAGCAGCTTTCGGGGGAATGAGCAGTTCTTC.

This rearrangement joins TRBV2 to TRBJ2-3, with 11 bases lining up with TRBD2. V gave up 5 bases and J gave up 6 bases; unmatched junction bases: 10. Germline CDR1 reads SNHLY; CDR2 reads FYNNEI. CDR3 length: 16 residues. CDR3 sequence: CASSLWASGGSDTQYF. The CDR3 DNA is TGTGCCAGCAGTTTGTGGGCTAGCGGGGGGTCGGATACGCAGTATTTT.

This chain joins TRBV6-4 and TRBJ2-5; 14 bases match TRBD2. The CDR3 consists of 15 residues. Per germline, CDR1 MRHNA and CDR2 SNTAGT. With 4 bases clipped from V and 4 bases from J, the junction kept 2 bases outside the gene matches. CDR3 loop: CASSAGTSGGETQYF. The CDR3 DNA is TGTGCCAGCAGTGCGGGGACTAGCGGGGGAGAGACCCAGTACTTC.

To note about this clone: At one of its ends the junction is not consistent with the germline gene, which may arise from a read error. DNA for the CDR3: TGTGTCAGCAGTTACTCACAGGGCCGGTTAGATACGCAGTATTTT. Protein product: CVSSYSQGRLDTQYF. J is TRBJ2-3 and V is TRBV6-5; D might be TRBD1 (6 bases). The CDR3 extends over 15 amino acids. The V gene's germline CDR1 is MNHEY and CDR2 SVGAGI.

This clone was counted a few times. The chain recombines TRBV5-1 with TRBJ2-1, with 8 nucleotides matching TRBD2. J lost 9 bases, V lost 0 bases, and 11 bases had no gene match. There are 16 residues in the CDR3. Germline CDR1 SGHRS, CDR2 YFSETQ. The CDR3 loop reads CASSLDGGGLLGEQFF. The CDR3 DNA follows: TGCGCCAGCAGCTTGGACGGCGGGGGGCTCCTTGGTGAGCAGTTCTTC.

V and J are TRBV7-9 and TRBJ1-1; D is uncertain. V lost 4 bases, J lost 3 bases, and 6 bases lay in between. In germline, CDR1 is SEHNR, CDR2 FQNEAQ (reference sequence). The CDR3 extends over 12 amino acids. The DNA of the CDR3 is TGTGCCAGCAGCTCCCCCGACACTGAAGCTTTCTTT. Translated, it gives CASSSPDTEAFF.

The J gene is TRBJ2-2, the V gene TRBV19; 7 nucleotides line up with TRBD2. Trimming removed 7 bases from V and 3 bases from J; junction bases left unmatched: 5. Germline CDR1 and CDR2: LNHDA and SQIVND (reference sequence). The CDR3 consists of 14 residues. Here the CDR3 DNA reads TGTGCCAGTAATGTAGCGGGTCACACCGGGGAGCTGTTTTTT. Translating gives CASNVAGHTGELFF. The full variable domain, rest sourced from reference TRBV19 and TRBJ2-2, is DGGITQSPKYLFRKEGQNVTLSCEQNLNHDAMYWYRQDPGQGLRLIYYSQIVNDFQKGDIAEGYSVSREKKESFPLTVTSAQKNPTAFYLCASNVAGHTGELFFGEGSRLTVL.

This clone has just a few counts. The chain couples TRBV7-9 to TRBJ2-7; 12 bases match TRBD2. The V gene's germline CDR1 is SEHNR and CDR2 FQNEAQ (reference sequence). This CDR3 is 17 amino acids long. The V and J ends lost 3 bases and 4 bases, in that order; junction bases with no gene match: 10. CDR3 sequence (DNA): TGTGCCAGCAGCTTTACTAGCGGGGGGTATGGTGGATACGAGCAGTACTTC. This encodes CASSFTSGGYGGYEQYF.

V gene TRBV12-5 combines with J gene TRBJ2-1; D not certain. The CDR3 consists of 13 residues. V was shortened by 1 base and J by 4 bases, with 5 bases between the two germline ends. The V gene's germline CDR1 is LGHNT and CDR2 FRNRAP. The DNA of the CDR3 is TGTGCTAGTGGTTTGGGCGGTTACAATGAGCAGTTCTTC. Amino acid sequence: CASGLGGYNEQFF.

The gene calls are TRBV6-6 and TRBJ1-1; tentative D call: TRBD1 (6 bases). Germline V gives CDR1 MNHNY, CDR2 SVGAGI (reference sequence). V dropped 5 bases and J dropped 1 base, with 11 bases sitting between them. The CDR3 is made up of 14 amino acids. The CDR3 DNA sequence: TGTGCCAGCAGTACGACGACAGGGAACACTGAAGCTTTCTTT. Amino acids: CASSTTTGNTEAFF.

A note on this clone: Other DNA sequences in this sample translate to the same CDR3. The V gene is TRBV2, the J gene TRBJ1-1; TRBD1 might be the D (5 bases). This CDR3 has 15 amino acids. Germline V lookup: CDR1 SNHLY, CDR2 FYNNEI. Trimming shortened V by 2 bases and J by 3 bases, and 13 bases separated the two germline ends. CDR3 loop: CASSEIRVGDTEAFF. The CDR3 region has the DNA TGTGCCAGCAGTGAAATCAGGGTTGGGGACACTGAAGCTTTCTTT.

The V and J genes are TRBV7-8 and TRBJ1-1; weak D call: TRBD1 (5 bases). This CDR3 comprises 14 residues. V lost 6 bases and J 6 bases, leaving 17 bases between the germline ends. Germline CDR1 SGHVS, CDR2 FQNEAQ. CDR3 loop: CASSFDRQFAEAFF. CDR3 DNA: TGTGCCAGCAGTTTTGACAGACAGTTTGCTGAAGCTTTCTTT.

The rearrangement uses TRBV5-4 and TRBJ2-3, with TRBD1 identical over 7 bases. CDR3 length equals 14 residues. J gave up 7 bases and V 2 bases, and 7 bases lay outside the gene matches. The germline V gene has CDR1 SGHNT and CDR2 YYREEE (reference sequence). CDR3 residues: CASSLSGTENTQYF. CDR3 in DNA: TGTGCCAGCAGCTTATCCGGGACAGAAAATACGCAGTATTTT.

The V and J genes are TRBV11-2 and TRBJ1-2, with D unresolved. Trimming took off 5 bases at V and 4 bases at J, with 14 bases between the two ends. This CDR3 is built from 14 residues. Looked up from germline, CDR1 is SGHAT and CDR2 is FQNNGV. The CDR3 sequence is CASSPGIGGYGYTF. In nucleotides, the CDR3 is TGTGCCAGCAGCCCAGGTATCGGTGGCTATGGCTACACCTTC.

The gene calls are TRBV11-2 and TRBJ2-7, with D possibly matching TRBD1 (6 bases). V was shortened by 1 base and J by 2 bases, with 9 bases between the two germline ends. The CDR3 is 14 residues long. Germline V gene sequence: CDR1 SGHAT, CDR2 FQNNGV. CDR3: CASSLGQGTYEQYF. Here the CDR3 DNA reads TGTGCCAGCAGCTTAGGCCAGGGGACCTACGAGCAGTACTTC.

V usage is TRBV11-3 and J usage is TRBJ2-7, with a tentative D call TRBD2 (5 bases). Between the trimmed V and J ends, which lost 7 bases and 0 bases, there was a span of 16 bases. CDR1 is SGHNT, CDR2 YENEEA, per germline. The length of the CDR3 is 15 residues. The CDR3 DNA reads TGTGCCAGCACCTCGAGGGCGGATAGCTCCTACGAGCAGTACTTC. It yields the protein CASTSRADSSYEQYF.

CDR3 nucleotide sequence: TGTGCCAGCAGCTCCGGACAGACCCTAACCTACGAGCAGTACTTC. Translating it yields CASSSGQTLTYEQYF. The V gene is TRBV5-5, the J gene TRBJ2-7, with D perhaps TRBD1 (6 bases). CDR1 and CDR2 from the germline V gene are SGHKS and YYEKEE (reference sequence). The CDR3 contains 15 residues. Trimming removed 3 bases from V and 2 bases from J, with 15 bases in between.

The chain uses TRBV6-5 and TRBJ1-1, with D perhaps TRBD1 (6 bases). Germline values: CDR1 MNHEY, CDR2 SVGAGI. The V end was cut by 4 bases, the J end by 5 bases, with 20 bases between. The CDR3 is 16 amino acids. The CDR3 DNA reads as TGTGCCAGCAGTTCCCGGGACATAATAGGGAGAACTGAAGCTTTCTTT. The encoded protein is CASSSRDIIGRTEAFF.

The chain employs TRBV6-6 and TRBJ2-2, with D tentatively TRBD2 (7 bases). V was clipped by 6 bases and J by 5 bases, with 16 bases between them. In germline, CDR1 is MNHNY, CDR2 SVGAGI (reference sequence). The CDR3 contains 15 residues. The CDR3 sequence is CASSKGGFETGELFF. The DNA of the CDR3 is TGTGCCAGCAGCAAGGGGGGGTTTGAGACCGGGGAGCTGTTTTTT.

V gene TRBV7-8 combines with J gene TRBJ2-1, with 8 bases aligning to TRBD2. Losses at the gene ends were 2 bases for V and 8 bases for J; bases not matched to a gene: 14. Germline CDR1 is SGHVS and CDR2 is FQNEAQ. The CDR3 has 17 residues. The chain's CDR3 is CASSLSPTSDLYDEQFF. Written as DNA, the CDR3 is TGTGCCAGCAGCTTATCCCCGACTAGCGACCTTTACGATGAGCAGTTCTTC.

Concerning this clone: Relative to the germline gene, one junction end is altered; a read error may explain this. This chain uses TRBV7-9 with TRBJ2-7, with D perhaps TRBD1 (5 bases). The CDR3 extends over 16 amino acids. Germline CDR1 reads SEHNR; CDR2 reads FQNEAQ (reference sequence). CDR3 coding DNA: TGTTCCAGCAGCTCTACTAACGGGCAGGGCCCCTACGAGCAGTACTTC. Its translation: CSSSSTNGQGPYEQYF.